This entry is about one T cell receptor beta chain. TCRdb analysed the reads with MiXCR anew, one entry per CDR3 protein. The data show just under 550,000 distinct CDR3 sequences, more than 20% seen once. Per germline, CDR1 LNHNV and CDR2 YYDKDF (reference sequence). The CDR3 has 14 residues. J was trimmed by 4 bases and V by 4 bases; bases with no gene match: 2. The sample comes from a study of T cell repertoires in cytomegalovirus infection. Sequenced sample: PBMCs. The chain couples TRBV15 to TRBJ1-1, with TRBD1 matching 11 bases. This clonotype was obtained from a human donor in good health (CMV status not recorded). Some clones in this sample may be carry-over from other donors' samples. The DNA of the CDR3 is TGTGCCACCAGCACGGGGACAGGGGGCACTGAAGCTTTCTTT. Translation gives CATSTGTGGTEAFF.